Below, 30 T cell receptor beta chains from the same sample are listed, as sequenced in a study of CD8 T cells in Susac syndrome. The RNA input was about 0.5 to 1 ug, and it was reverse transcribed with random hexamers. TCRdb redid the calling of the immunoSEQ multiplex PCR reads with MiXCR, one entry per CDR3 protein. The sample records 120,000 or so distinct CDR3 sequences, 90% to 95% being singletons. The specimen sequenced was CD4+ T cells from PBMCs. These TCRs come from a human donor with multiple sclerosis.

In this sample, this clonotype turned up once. CDR3 region: CASSPVDTIYF. CDR3 nucleotide sequence: TGTGCCAGCTCACCGGTGGACACCATATATTTT. The rearrangement uses TRBV18 and TRBJ1-3; D ambiguous. Trimming stripped 3 bases from V and 8 bases from J, with 5 bases between. The CDR3 consists of 11 residues. Germline V gives CDR1 KGHSH, CDR2 LQKENI.

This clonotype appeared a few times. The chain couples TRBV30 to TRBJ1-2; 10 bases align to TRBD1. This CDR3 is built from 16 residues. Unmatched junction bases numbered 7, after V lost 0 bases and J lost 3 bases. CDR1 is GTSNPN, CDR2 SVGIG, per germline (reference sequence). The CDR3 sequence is CAWSVGGTGAHYGYTF. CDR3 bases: TGTGCCTGGAGTGTGGGCGGGACAGGGGCCCACTATGGCTACACCTTC.

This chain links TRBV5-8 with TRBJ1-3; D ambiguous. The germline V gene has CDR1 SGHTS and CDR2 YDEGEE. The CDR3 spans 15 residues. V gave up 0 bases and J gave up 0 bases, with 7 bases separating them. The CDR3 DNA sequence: TGTGCCAGCAGCTTGGGACTTATCTCTGGAAACACCATATATTTT. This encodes CASSLGLISGNTIYF. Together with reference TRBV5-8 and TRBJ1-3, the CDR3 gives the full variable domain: EAGVTQSPTHLIKTRGQQATLRCSPISGHTSVYWYQQALGLGLQFLLWYDEGEERNRGNFPPRFSGRQFPNYSSELNVNALELEDSALYLCASSLGLISGNTIYFGEGSWLTVV.

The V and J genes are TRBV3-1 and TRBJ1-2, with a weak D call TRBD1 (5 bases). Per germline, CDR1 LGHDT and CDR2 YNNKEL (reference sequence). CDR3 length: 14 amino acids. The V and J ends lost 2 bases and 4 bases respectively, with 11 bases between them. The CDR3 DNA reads TGTGCCAGCAGCCAAAGTCAGGGTAGCTATGGCTACACCTTC. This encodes CASSQSQGSYGYTF.

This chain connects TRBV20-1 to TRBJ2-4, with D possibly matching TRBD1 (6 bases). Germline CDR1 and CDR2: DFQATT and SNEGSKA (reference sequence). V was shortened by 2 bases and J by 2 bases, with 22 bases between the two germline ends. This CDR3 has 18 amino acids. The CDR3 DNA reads TGCAGTGCTAGACCCCCCCAGGGTACAGGGCCGACCAAAAACATTCAGTACTTC. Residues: CSARPPQGTGPTKNIQYF.

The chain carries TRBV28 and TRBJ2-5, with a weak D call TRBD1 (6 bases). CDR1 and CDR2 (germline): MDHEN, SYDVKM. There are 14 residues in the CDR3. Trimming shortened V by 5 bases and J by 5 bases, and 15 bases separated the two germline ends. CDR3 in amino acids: CASSPGTYLETQYF. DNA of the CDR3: TGTGCCAGCAGTCCCGGGACATACCTGGAGACCCAGTACTTC.

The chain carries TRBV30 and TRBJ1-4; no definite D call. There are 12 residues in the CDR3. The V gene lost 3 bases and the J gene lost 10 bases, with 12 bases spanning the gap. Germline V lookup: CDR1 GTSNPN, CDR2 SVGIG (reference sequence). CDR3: CAWSPEGGKLFF. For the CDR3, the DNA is TGTGCCTGGAGCCCCGAAGGTGGAAAACTGTTTTTT.

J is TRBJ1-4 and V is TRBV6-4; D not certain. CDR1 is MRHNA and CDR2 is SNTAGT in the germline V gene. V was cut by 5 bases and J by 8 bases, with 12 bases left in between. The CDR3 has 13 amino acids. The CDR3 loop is CASSRRVDEKLFF. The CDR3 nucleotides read TGTGCCAGCAGTCGCCGGGTTGACGAAAAACTGTTTTTT.

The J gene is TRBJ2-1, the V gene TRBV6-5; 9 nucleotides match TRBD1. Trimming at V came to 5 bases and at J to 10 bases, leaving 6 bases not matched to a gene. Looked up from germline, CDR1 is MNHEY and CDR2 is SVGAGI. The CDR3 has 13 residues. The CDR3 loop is CASSLTGGAEQFF. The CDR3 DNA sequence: TGTGCCAGCAGTCTTACAGGGGGCGCGGAGCAGTTCTTC.

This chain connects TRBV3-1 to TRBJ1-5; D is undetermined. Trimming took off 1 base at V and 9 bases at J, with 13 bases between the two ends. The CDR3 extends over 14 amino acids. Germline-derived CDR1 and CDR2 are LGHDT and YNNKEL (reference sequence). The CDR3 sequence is CASSQGPDSRPQHF. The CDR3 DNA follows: TGTGCCAGCAGCCAAGGCCCGGATTCTCGGCCCCAGCATTTT.

The CDR3 DNA reads as TGTGCCAGCAGTGTGTCTTTCTCCCATAGCAATCAGCCCCAGCATTTT. The encoded protein is CASSVSFSHSNQPQHF. The V and J genes are TRBV6-1 and TRBJ1-5; D unclear. This CDR3 contains 16 residues. The V gene lost 4 bases and the J gene lost 0 bases, with 13 bases spanning the gap. The germline gives CDR1 MNHNS, CDR2 SASEGT.

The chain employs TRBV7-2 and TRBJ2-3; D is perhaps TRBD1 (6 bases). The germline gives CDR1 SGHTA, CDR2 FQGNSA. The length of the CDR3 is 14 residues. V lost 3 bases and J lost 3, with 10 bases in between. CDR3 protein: CASSFTGKTDTQYF. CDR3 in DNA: TGTGCCAGCAGCTTTACAGGGAAGACAGATACGCAGTATTTT.

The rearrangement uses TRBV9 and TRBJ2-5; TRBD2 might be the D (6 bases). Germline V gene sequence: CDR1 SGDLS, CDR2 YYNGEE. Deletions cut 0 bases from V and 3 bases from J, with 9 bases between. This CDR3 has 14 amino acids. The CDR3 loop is CASSVGVAEETQYF. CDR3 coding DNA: TGTGCCAGCAGCGTAGGGGTAGCGGAAGAGACCCAGTACTTC.

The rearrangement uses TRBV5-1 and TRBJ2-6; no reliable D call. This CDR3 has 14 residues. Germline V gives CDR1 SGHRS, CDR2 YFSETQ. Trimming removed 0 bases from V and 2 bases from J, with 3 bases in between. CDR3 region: CASSLDTGANVLTF. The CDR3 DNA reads TGCGCCAGCAGCTTGGACACTGGGGCCAACGTCCTGACTTTC.

The CDR3 bases are TGCGCCAGCAGCCAAGCCGGGGGGGGACCCTTCTACGAGCAGTACTTC. Its translation: CASSQAGGGPFYEQYF. The chain employs TRBV5-1 and TRBJ2-7, with 8 nucleotides matching TRBD2. The CDR3 loop spans 16 amino acids. Germline trimming cut 4 bases from V and 3 bases from J; bases unmatched to any gene: 12. CDR1 and CDR2 from the germline V gene are SGHRS and YFSETQ.

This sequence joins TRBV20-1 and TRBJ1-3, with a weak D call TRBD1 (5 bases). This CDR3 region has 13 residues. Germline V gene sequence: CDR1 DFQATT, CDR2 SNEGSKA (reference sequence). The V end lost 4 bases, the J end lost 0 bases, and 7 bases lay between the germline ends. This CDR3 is CSATGTSGNTIYF. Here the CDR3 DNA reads TGCAGTGCTACGGGGACCTCTGGAAACACCATATATTTT.

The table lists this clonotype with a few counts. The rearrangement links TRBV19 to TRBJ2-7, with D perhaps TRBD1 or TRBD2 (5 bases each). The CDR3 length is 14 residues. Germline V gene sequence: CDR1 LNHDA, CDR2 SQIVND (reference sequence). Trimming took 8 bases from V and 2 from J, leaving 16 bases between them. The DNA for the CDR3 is TGTGCCAGTGCCTCCCGGGACCGTCCCTACGAGCAGTACTTC. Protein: CASASRDRPYEQYF.

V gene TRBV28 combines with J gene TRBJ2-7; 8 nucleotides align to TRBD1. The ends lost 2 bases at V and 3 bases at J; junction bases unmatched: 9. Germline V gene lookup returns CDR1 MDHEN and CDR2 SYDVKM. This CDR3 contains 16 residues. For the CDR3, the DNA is TGTGCCAGCAGTTTAATGAGACAGGGGATAGGCTACGAGCAGTACTTC. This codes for CASSLMRQGIGYEQYF. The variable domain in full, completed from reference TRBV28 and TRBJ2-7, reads DVKVTQSSRYLVKRTGEKVFLECVQDMDHENMFWYRQDPGLGLRLIYFSYDVKMKEKGDIPEGYSVSREKKERFSLILESASTNQTSMYLCASSLMRQGIGYEQYFGPGTRLTVT.

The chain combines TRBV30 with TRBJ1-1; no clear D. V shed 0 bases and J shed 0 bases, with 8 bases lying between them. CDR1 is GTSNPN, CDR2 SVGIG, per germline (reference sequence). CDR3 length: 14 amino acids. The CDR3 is CAWSVRRLNTEAFF. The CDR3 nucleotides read TGTGCCTGGAGTGTACGGCGGCTGAACACTGAAGCTTTCTTT.

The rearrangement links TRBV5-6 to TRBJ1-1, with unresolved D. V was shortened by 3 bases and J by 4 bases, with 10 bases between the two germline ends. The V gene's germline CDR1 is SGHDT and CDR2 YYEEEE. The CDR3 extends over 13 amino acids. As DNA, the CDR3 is TGTGCCAGCAGCTATGGCCCCCTCACTGAAGCTTTCTTT. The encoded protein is CASSYGPLTEAFF.

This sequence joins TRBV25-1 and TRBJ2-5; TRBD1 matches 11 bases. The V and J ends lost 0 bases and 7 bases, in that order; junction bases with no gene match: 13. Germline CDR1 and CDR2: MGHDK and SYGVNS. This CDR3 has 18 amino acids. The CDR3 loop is CASSEYASGQGDRATQYF. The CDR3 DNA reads TGTGCCAGCAGTGAATATGCCTCGGGACAGGGGGATCGAGCGACCCAGTACTTC.

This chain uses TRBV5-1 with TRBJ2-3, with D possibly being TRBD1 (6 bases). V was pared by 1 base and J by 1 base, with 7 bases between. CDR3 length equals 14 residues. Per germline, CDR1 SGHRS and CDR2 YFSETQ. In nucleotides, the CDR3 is TGCGCCAGCAGCTTGCACAGGGGCACAGATACGCAGTATTTT. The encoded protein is CASSLHRGTDTQYF.

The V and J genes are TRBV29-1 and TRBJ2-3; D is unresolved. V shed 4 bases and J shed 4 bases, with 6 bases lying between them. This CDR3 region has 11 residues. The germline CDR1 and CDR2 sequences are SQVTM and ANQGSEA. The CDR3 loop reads CSVGEPDTQYF. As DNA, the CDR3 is TGCAGCGTTGGGGAACCAGATACGCAGTATTTT.

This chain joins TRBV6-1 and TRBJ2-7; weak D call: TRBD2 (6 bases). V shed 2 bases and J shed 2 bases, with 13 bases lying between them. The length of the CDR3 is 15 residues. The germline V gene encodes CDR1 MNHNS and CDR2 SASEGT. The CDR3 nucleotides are TGTGCCAGCAGTGAAATGGGACTCTCACCCTACGAGCAGTACTTC. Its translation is CASSEMGLSPYEQYF.

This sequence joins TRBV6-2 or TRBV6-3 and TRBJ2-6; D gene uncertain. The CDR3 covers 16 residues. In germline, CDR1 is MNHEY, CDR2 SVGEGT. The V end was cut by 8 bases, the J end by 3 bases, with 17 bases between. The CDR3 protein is CASSGQKGFGANVLTF. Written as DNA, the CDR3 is TGTGCCAGCTCCGGGCAGAAAGGCTTTGGGGCCAACGTCCTGACTTTC.

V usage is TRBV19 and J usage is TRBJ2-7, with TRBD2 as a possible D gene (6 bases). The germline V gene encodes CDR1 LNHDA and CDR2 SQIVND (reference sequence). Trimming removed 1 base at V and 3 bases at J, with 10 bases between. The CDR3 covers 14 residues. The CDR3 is CASSIGAGYYEQYF. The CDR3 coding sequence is TGTGCCAGTAGTATAGGAGCGGGTTACTACGAGCAGTACTTC.

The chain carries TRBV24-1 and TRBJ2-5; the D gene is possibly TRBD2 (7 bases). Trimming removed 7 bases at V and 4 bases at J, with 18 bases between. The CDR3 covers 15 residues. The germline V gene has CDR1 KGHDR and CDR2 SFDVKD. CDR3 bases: TGTGCCACCAGCTTGGTCGGGGGGCTTGGAGAGACCCAGTACTTC. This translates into CATSLVGGLGETQYF.

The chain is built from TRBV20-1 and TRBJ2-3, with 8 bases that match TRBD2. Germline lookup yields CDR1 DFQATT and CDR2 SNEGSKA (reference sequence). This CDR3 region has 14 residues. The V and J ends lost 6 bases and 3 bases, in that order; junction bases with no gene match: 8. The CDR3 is CSARVAGQTDTQYF. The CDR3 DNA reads TGCAGTGCGCGGGTAGCGGGACAAACAGATACGCAGTATTTT.

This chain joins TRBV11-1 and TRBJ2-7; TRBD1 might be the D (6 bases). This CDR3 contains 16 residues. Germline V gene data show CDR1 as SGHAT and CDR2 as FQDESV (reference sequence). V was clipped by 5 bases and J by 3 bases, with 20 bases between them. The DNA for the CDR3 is TGTGCCAGCAGCCGACAGGATCTGCTCGCCGACTACGAGCAGTACTTC. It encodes CASSRQDLLADYEQYF. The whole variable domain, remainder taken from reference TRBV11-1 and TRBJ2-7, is EAEVAQSPRYKITEKSQAVAFWCDPISGHATLYWYRQILGQGPELLVQFQDESVVDDSQLPKDRFSAERLKGVDSTLKIQPAELGDSAMYLCASSRQDLLADYEQYFGPGTRLTVT.

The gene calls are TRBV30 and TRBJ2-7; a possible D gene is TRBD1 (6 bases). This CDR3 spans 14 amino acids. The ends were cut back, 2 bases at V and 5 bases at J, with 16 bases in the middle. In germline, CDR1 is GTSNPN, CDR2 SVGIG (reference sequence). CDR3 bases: TGTGCCTGGAGTTTGACAGGCCCTCCGGACGAGCAGTACTTC. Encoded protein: CAWSLTGPPDEQYF.